A single TCR beta chain is shown here with its context. There is no known antigen for this receptor. Base qualities are not recorded, but no much larger clone differs from it by a single base. The time point label here, explained by the study, means: about 28 days (+/-7) after the second vaccine dose. Because spike-specific TCR depth and breadth did not differ between the two schedules, AZD1222 recipients who got a second dose at roughly 4 weeks were pooled with those who got a second dose at roughly 12 weeks. Vaccinee samples were obtained from the UK trials COV001 and COV002, which included a single-blind randomized controlled phase 2/3 trial of AZD1222 (ChAdOx1 nCoV-19) in healthy adults. For TCRbeta chain sequencing, PBMC samples were collected from trial participants at day 0 and at day 28 after the second dose. V drops 3 bases and J drops 4 bases, leaving 10 bases in between. From a lookup of the germline V gene, CDR1 and CDR2 are SNHLY and FYNNEI. The CDR3 measures 13 amino acids from cysteine to phenylalanine. This entry keeps only the CDR3 DNA: 39 bases, framed from base 1.

The CDR3 regions of human TCRbeta chains were analyzed by immunosequencing. The original methods were these. TCRs in the repertoires were compared against a reference library of SARS-CoV-2-specific TCRs that had been generated with the MIRA antigen-specificity platform. Breadth was defined as the fraction of unique TCRs that were SARS-CoV-2-associated. Depth was defined as the fraction of total T cells that were SARS-CoV-2-associated. Using the MIRA data, each spike-specific TCR was mapped to the spike region that the TCR reacts to and placed in a CD4 or CD8 class. Log10-transformed breadth and depth values were compared by one-way ANOVA with Sidak's multiple comparisons tests. Entries here come from immuneACCESS through TCRdb and include only in-frame sequences with V and J called. Some clones fail to appear in such tables; in the studies checked, an unresolved V gene covers under half of the shortfall, and the cause of the remainder is unknown. D and trimming come from the DNA, and the V and J calls and clone size come from that table. The sample data list about 52,000 clones, and roughly 86% of these were observed just once. Roughly 2.6% of the sample is held by the ten biggest clonotypes.

The data originate from a study of T cell responses to AZD1222 COVID-19 vaccine (dated by TCRdb to about 2021). About the investigation overall: A total of 230 to 250 trial participants underwent TCR sequencing, of whom about 210 had received two doses of AZD1222 and some 25 had received two doses of the MenACWY control vaccine. Trial participants were enrolled by age into 18-55, 56-69 and 70-plus year subgroups, with around 150, 28 and 57 TCR-sequenced participants respectively. Broad study findings and their caveats: The whole spike protein was spanned by vaccine-associated CD4 TCRs, and dominant responses were seen in regions 160-218 and 743-854. Only a handful of AZD1222 recipients were SARS-CoV-2 seropositive at baseline, limiting conclusions about previously exposed vaccinees. Epitopes outside the regions mutated in the B.1.351 and B.1.1.7 variants were reportedly recognized by nearly half of the unique spike-specific TCRs. Because no day 14 peak-response samples were available, repertoires were characterized only after the peak T cell response. The 56-69-year group was small, and its depth increase did not reach significance, likely because of low power. A significant rise in spike-specific TCR breadth and depth was observed after two AZD1222 doses relative to day 0 and relative to MenACWY recipients. Participants were mostly white British, with more females than males. The authors suggested clonal diversity may have been underestimated.

The source of this sequence is an adult who received the AZD1222 COVID-19 vaccine. The chain links TRBV2 with TRBJ2-7, with the D gene not clear enough to name. Sequenced material: peripheral blood, taken 28 days after the second AZD1222 dose. At the DNA level, the sequence is TGTGCCAGCAGTGAGTGGCAGGATTACGAGCAGTACTTC. Translation gives CASSEWQDYEQYF.